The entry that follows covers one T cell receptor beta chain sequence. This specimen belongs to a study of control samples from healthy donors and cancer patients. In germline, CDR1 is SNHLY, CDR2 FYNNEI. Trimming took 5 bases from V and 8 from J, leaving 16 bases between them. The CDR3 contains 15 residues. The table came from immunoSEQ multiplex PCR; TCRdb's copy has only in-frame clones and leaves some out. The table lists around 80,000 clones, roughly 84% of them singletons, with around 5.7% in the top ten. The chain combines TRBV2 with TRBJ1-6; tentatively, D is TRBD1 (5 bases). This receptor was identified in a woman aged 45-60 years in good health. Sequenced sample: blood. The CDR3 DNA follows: TGTGCCAGCAGTCCAGACGGGACTTCGCATTCACCCCTCCACTTT. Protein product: CASSPDGTSHSPLHF.